The rows below give T cell receptor beta chains drawn from one sample of a study of cytomegalovirus exposure and HLA in healthy donors. TCRdb's table, derived via immunoSEQ multiplex PCR, lists solely in-frame clones and lacks some. Here the sample spans about 180,000 clones, 70% to 80% being singletons. The sample taken for sequencing was PBMCs. Receptors were obtained from a man aged 25 to 45 in good health and CMV-seronegative. Both conserved end residues are part of each CDR3. A D gene is named only where the DNA matches it firmly. Some rows mark clone size as missing; the rest say once, few, many or name a class of expanded clone.

clone_size j_call v_call d_call cdr3_aa cdr3_nt
- TRBJ1-3 TRBV9 TRBD1 CASSQGQGTGNTIYF TGTGCCAGCAGCCAAGGACAGGGGACGGGAAACACCATATATTTT
- TRBJ2-5 TRBV27 - CASSLSEGETQYF TGTGCCAGCAGTTTATCCGAGGGAGAGACCCAGTACTTC
- TRBJ2-1 TRBV7-2 TRBD1 CASSNPGQFSDEQFF TGTGCCAGCAGCAATCCGGGACAGTTTTCGGATGAGCAGTTCTTC
- TRBJ1-1 TRBV10-2 - CASEGGRDTEAFF TGCGCCAGCGAGGGGGGGAGGGACACTGAAGCTTTCTTT
- TRBJ2-6 TRBV2 - CATPERGSGANVLTF TGTGCCACACCCGAACGGGGGTCTGGGGCCAACGTCCTGACTTTC
- TRBJ2-7 TRBV11-2 TRBD2 CASSPLAGFLLNEQYF TGTGCCAGCAGCCCTCTAGCGGGATTCTTATTAAACGAGCAGTACTTC
- TRBJ2-3 TRBV18 TRBD2 CASSPTGLAAIRAQYF TGTGCCAGCTCACCGACGGGACTAGCGGCTATCCGTGCGCAGTATTTT
few TRBJ1-2 TRBV7-2 - CASSFYRDDYGYTF TGTGCCAGCAGCTTCTACAGGGATGACTATGGCTACACCTTC
- TRBJ2-3 TRBV7-2 - CASSLTWEPTDTQYF TGTGCCAGCAGCTTAACGTGGGAGCCCACAGATACGCAGTATTTT
- TRBJ2-5 TRBV10-3 TRBD2 CAISDPPSGSQETQYF TGTGCCATCAGTGACCCACCTAGCGGGAGCCAGGAGACCCAGTACTTC
once TRBJ1-2 TRBV6-1 - CASSELSSGYTF TGTGCCAGCAGTGAACTCAGTAGCGGCTACACCTTC
- TRBJ2-2 TRBV7-9 - CSSSLASSGELFF TGTTCCAGCAGCTTAGCGTCGTCCGGGGAGCTGTTTTTT
- TRBJ2-7 TRBV6-1 TRBD1 CASSNKVGQAYEQYF TGTGCCAGCAGTAACAAAGTCGGACAGGCCTACGAGCAGTACTTC
- TRBJ2-7 TRBV5-4 TRBD2 CASSGGTIGYEQYF TGTGCCAGCAGCGGCGGGACTATCGGCTACGAGCAGTACTTC
once TRBJ2-3 TRBV5-3 TRBD2 CARSLGLAGADTQYF TGTGCCAGAAGCTTGGGGCTAGCGGGAGCAGATACGCAGTATTTT
- TRBJ1-5 TRBV5-5 - CASSLRSSVDSNQPQHF TGTGCCAGCAGCTTGAGAAGTAGTGTTGATAGCAATCAGCCCCAGCATTTT
- TRBJ2-3 TRBV23-1 TRBD1 CASSHANKTGAATDTQYF TGCGCCAGCAGTCACGCCAACAAGACAGGGGCCGCCACAGATACGCAGTATTTT
- TRBJ2-7 TRBV7-9 TRBD2 CASSLALTSGYEQYF TGTGCCAGCAGCTTAGCTCTGACTAGCGGCTACGAGCAGTACTTC
- TRBJ1-1 TRBV30 TRBD1 CAWTRIRLNRGGTEAFF TGTGCCTGGACCAGAATCCGGCTAAACAGGGGTGGGACTGAAGCTTTCTTT
- TRBJ1-2 TRBV6-1 - CASSELTGPNYGYTF TGTGCCAGCAGTGAACTAACAGGGCCCAACTATGGCTACACCTTC
- TRBJ2-3 TRBV6-5 TRBD2 CASRELAGGTDTQYF TGTGCCAGCAGGGAACTAGCGGGGGGCACAGATACGCAGTATTTT
- TRBJ2-1 TRBV28 TRBD1 CASSSGQGLNEQFF TGTGCCAGCAGCTCCGGACAGGGGTTGAATGAGCAGTTCTTC
- TRBJ2-1 TRBV29-1 TRBD2 CSTGEGRNEQFF TGCAGCACCGGGGAGGGCAGGAATGAGCAGTTCTTC
- TRBJ1-5 TRBV5-6 - CASSSLLAVGQTGPQHF TGTGCCAGCAGCTCCCTGCTGGCAGTGGGCCAAACTGGGCCCCAGCATTTT
- TRBJ2-4 TRBV5-1 TRBD1 CASSLGAEGALAKNIQYF TGCGCCAGCAGCTTGGGTGCCGAGGGGGCCTTAGCCAAAAACATTCAGTACTTC
- TRBJ2-3 TRBV25-1 TRBD2 CASSAPGTSGRNRDTQYF TGTGCCAGCAGTGCGCCCGGGACTAGCGGGAGGAACCGGGATACGCAGTATTTT
- TRBJ2-1 TRBV29-1 - CSVPPGDNEQFF TGCAGCGTTCCCCCAGGGGACAATGAGCAGTTCTTC
- TRBJ2-1 TRBV7-7 TRBD2 CASSLGTSGHNEQFF TGTGCTAGCAGCTTAGGGACTAGCGGGCACAATGAGCAGTTCTTC
- TRBJ2-1 TRBV7-3 TRBD2 CASSLLGLGGGEQFF TGTGCCAGCAGCTTACTCGGACTGGGGGGAGGGGAGCAGTTCTTC
- TRBJ1-4 TRBV7-9 - CASSLVGIAGEKLFF TGTGCCAGCAGCTTAGTCGGTATAGCCGGGGAAAAACTGTTTTTT
- TRBJ1-3 TRBV13 - CASSHTGFSGNTIYF TGTGCCAGCAGCCACACAGGATTCTCTGGAAACACCATATATTTT
- TRBJ2-5 TRBV2 TRBD1 CASSEIGQGRETQYF TGTGCCAGCAGTGAAATAGGACAGGGGAGAGAGACCCAGTACTTC